A single TCR beta chain is shown here with its context. Its cognate antigen is unknown. The unexposed donors gave CD4+ T cells in 2011-2018, prior to COVID-19. The cells were cultured for about 10 days before CD4+ T cells were isolated. Profiling relied on immunoSEQ multiplex PCR, and the TCRdb table lists in-frame clones only, not all of them. Of about 28,000 clones in the sample, more than 75% were seen once. These data are taken from a study of CD4 T cells in relation to SARS-CoV-2 and coronaviruses. Study-wide results and limits: Crossreactive clones expanded significantly less to SARS-CoV-2 than monoreactive clones.

V lost 4 bases, J lost 6 bases, and 9 bases lay in between. The V gene's germline CDR1 is SGHTA and CDR2 FQGNSA. The CDR3 consists of 12 residues. The receptor was derived from a human donor in good health. The chain combines TRBV7-2 with TRBJ1-1, with D tentatively TRBD1 (5 bases). Sequenced sample: CD4+ T cells from PBMCs, cultured in vitro. CDR3 protein: CASSSPGPEAFF. In DNA, the CDR3 is TGTGCCAGCAGCTCTCCGGGGCCTGAAGCTTTCTTT. The variable domain in full, completed from reference TRBV7-2 and TRBJ1-1, reads GAGVSQSPSNKVTEKGKDVELRCDPISGHTALYWYRQSLGQGLEFLIYFQGNSAPDKSGLPSDRFSAERTGGSVSTLTIQRTQQEDSAVYLCASSSPGPEAFFGQGTRLTVV.